This T cell receptor (beta chain) comes out of a study of OX40 agonist ivuxolimab in advanced cancers. Study-level findings and limits: The 0.1-3.0 mg/kg partial responders had among the lowest clonal expansion.

Points on this clone: Its specificity is unknown.

Generated by immunoSEQ multiplex PCR, the TCRdb table keeps only in-frame clones and is missing some. The sample records 60,000 to 100,000 clones, 85% to 95% being singletons. The CDR3 sequence is 14 residues long. The V gene lost 0 bases and the J gene lost 11 bases, with 14 bases spanning the gap. The V gene's germline CDR1 is MGHRA and CDR2 YSYEKL. Sequencing was performed on CD4+ or CD8+ T cells sorted from blood, taken in a trial of the OX40 agonist ivuxolimab. This sequence joins TRBV4-1 and TRBJ2-1; a possible D gene is TRBD1 (5 bases). This clonotype originated in an adult with an advanced solid tumor such as melanoma, head and neck, liver or kidney cancer. The CDR3 is CASSQDRGFIQQFF. For the CDR3, the DNA is TGCGCCAGCAGCCAAGATAGGGGCTTTATCCAGCAGTTCTTC.